Below are 4 T cell receptor beta chains sequenced from a single sample in a study of shared clonotypes between healthy human individuals (dated by TCRdb to 2019 to 2021). Library prep was done by the immunoSEQ multiplex PCR assay. TCRdb mirrors the immuneACCESS table, restricted to in-frame sequences. Some clones are absent from its copies; in checked studies, under half trace to an unresolved V gene, and the reason for the others is unknown. This sample is represented by 2,100,000 or so clones; 90% to 97% of them were singletons. The top ten hold roughly 0.13% of the sample. The sequenced material came from naive CD4+ T cells sorted from blood. In light of the paper, this sample's cell subset or site label describes: CD45RA+ positively selected. The receptors derive from a man aged 18 to 35 in good health.

The CDR3 loop reads CASSYSTPPSKTQYF. DNA of the CDR3: TGTGCCAGCAGTTACTCGACCCCCCCATCCAAGACCCAGTACTTC. The chain links TRBV6-5 to TRBJ2-5; no clear D gene. The CDR3 spans 15 residues. V was clipped by 0 bases and J by 6 bases, with 14 bases between them. Germline CDR1 and CDR2: MNHEY and SVGAGI.

The chain recombines TRBV10-3 with TRBJ1-1; D possibly corresponds to TRBD1 (5 bases). In germline, CDR1 is ENHRY, CDR2 SYGVKD. Trimming took off 2 bases at V and 1 base at J, with 8 bases between the two ends. CDR3 length: 14 residues. The CDR3 is CAISEGGSNTEAFF. The CDR3 coding sequence is TGTGCCATCAGTGAGGGGGGGTCGAACACTGAAGCTTTCTTT.

The CDR3 nucleotides are TGTGCCAGCTCACCATATACATTGGGGGAAGGAAAACTGTTTTTT. Amino acid sequence: CASSPYTLGEGKLFF. The genes are TRBV18 and TRBJ1-4; D might be TRBD1 (5 bases). Germline V CDR1 and CDR2: KGHSH, LQKENI. This CDR3 comprises 15 residues. Trimming cost V 2 bases and J 10 bases, with 17 bases left between them.

The V gene is TRBV7-2, the J gene TRBJ2-7; either TRBD1 or TRBD2 may supply D (6 bases each). V lost 5 bases and J lost 4, with 15 bases in between. The CDR3 consists of 14 residues. Germline V gives CDR1 SGHTA, CDR2 FQGNSA. This chain's CDR3 is CASSPGAGRYEQYF. The CDR3 coding sequence is TGTGCCAGCAGCCCAGGGGCGGGAAGGTACGAGCAGTACTTC.